Shown below are 5 T cell receptor beta chains from a single sample sequenced in a study of read filtering for tumor transcriptome and immune sequencing. This library used about 360 ng RNA and molecular barcoded adaptors spanning alpha/delta and beta/gamma chains. TCRdb used MiXCR to reprocess the reads, holding one entry per CDR3 protein. The sample comprises about 37,000 distinct CDR3 sequences, about 11% of which are singletons, and about 35% rests with the top ten. The sample comprised a population of CD138-negative cells sorted from bone marrow. All receptors derive from a donor over 35 with multiple myeloma.

This clonotype was recorded at least ten times. The V call is TRBV18, the J call TRBJ2-1, with 8 positions matching TRBD2. Germline values: CDR1 KGHSH, CDR2 LQKENI. Unmatched junction bases numbered 6, after V lost 2 bases and J lost 0 bases. The CDR3 spans 17 residues. CDR3 sequence: CASSPAGGGSSYNEQFF. The CDR3 coding sequence is TGTGCCAGCTCACCAGCGGGGGGCGGAAGCTCCTACAATGAGCAGTTCTTC.

This clonotype was found many times. This chain joins TRBV6-6 and TRBJ2-3, with TRBD2 identical over 9 bases. The J segment lost 0 bases and the V segment lost 6 bases, leaving 7 bases of the junction unmatched. The CDR3 loop spans 16 amino acids. CDR1 MNHNY and CDR2 SVGAGI come from the germline V gene (reference sequence). CDR3 DNA sequence: TGTGCCAGCAGCCCCCGACTAGCGGCCAGCACAGATACGCAGTATTTT. This codes for CASSPRLAASTDTQYF.

The chain uses TRBV20-1 and TRBJ2-5, with 7 bases that match TRBD1. Germline V gene lookup returns CDR1 DFQATT and CDR2 SNEGSKA (reference sequence). With V trimmed by 5 bases and J by 5 bases, 14 bases remained unmatched. There are 15 residues in the CDR3. As DNA, the CDR3 is TGCAGTGCTGCGCCACTGACAGGGTATGAGGAGACCCAGTACTTC. Encoded protein: CSAAPLTGYEETQYF.

The rearrangement links TRBV7-2 to TRBJ2-1; possibly TRBD1 for D (6 bases). V lost 2 bases and J 10 bases, leaving 12 bases between the germline ends. The germline gives CDR1 SGHTA, CDR2 FQGNSA. CDR3 length equals 13 residues. Here the CDR3 reads CASSLIQGREQFF. The CDR3 nucleotides read TGTGCCAGCAGCTTAATACAGGGTCGAGAGCAGTTCTTC.

There are many counts of this clonotype. This sequence may be a read error, since a much larger clone differs from it by one base. The CDR3 here is CAREGPGGGNNEQFF. As DNA, the CDR3 is TGTGCCAGGGAGGGTCCTGGCGGAGGGAACAATGAGCAGTTCTTC. This sequence joins TRBV2 and TRBJ2-1; D is perhaps TRBD2 (6 bases). CDR3 size: 15 residues. The germline V gene encodes CDR1 SNHLY and CDR2 FYNNEI. V was clipped by 9 bases and J by 5 bases, with 20 bases between them. Looking up the rest from reference TRBV2 and TRBJ2-1 gives the full variable domain: EPEVTQTPSHQVTQMGQEVILRCVPISNHLYFYWYRQILGQKVEFLVSFYNNEISEKSEIFDDQFSVERPDGSNFTLKIRSTKLEDSAMYFCAREGPGGGNNEQFFGPGTRLTVL.